Each of the 19 T cell receptor beta chains below was sequenced from the same sample in a study of T-cell memory formation after mild COVID-19. Each CDR3 protein gets one entry after TCRdb re-called the 5' RACE reads with MiXCR. Of 150,000 or so distinct CDR3 sequences listed, around 15% are singletons. The sequencing input was PBMCs or a T cell subset sorted from them (not recorded which). All receptors derive from an adult woman who had mild COVID-19 (a few samples of this study predate the infection). Cell type and time point are not known.

This clonotype has ten or more counts. The CDR3 is CASSLVFRLASSYEQYF. DNA for the CDR3: TGTGCCAGCAGCTTAGTGTTCAGGCTAGCTAGTTCCTACGAGCAGTACTTC. The V and J genes are TRBV5-5 and TRBJ2-7; possibly TRBD2 for D (5 bases). From germline, CDR1 is SGHKS and CDR2 YYEKEE (reference sequence). Trimming shortened V by 2 bases and J by 1 base, and 19 bases separated the two germline ends. The CDR3 loop spans 17 amino acids.

The chain combines TRBV10-3 with TRBJ1-2; D is unresolved. Germline lookup yields CDR1 ENHRY and CDR2 SYGVKD. The CDR3 consists of 15 residues. Trimming took off 3 bases at V and 0 bases at J, with 11 bases between the two ends. CDR3 nucleotides: TGTGCCATCAGTGACCCTCCAGCAGCTAACTATGGCTACACCTTC. It yields the protein CAISDPPAANYGYTF.

The chain combines TRBV12-3 or TRBV12-4 with TRBJ1-1; the match to TRBD1 covers 9 bases. The CDR3 length is 16 residues. J gave up 0 bases and V 4 bases, and 6 bases lay outside the gene matches. In DNA form, the CDR3 reads TGTGCCAGCAGTTCGAGACAGGGGGGGGTGAACACTGAAGCTTTCTTT. This sequence encodes CASSSRQGGVNTEAFF.

This chain joins TRBV5-5 and TRBJ1-2; TRBD1 aligns across 7 bases. Trimming cost V 4 bases and J 0 bases; bases outside gene matches: 6. This CDR3 comprises 15 residues. The germline CDR1 and CDR2 sequences are SGHKS and YYEKEE (reference sequence). In nucleotides, the CDR3 is TGTGCCAGCAGCCCGGGACAGACTTCTAACTATGGCTACACCTTC. This codes for CASSPGQTSNYGYTF.

This chain links TRBV5-1 with TRBJ2-1; possibly TRBD2 for D (6 bases). Trimming took 4 bases from V and 6 from J, leaving 20 bases between them. The CDR3 runs 16 residues. The germline gives CDR1 SGHRS, CDR2 YFSETQ. The CDR3 nucleotides are TGCGCCAGCAGCCCGGGGGAGGACGTAGTGGCCAATGAGCAGTTCTTC. Translating gives CASSPGEDVVANEQFF.

This clonotype occurred many times. The chain couples TRBV18 to TRBJ1-1; D possibly corresponds to TRBD1 (5 bases). The V and J ends lost 2 bases and 1 base respectively, with 14 bases between them. Germline V gene data show CDR1 as KGHSH and CDR2 as LQKENI. CDR3 length: 16 amino acids. Here the CDR3 reads CASSPRVAQGNTEAFF. The DNA for the CDR3 is TGTGCCAGCTCACCAAGGGTTGCGCAGGGGAACACTGAAGCTTTCTTT.

Only a few counts were recorded for this clonotype. The chain joins TRBV13 to TRBJ2-5; 7 bases match TRBD2. The trim removed 2 bases at V and 3 bases at J, leaving 12 bases unmatched. This CDR3 is built from 17 residues. In germline, CDR1 is PRHDT, CDR2 FYEKMQ (reference sequence). CDR3 nucleotides: TGTGCCAGCAGCTTAACGCCCGCGGGACTACCAGAAGAGACCCAGTACTTC. This sequence encodes CASSLTPAGLPEETQYF.

This rearrangement joins TRBV6-6 to TRBJ2-3; 7 bases align to TRBD2. This CDR3 has 15 residues. V was pared by 6 bases and J by 3 bases, with 9 bases of the junction left unmatched. Germline-derived CDR1 and CDR2 are MNHNY and SVGAGI (reference sequence). The CDR3 region is CASSPLATVTDTQYF. The DNA for the CDR3 is TGTGCCAGCAGCCCACTAGCGACGGTTACAGATACGCAGTATTTT.

This clonotype was counted a few times. J is TRBJ2-7 and V is TRBV12-3 or TRBV12-4, with TRBD1 matching over 9 bases. CDR3 size: 17 residues. J lost 5 bases, V lost 3 bases, and 14 bases had no gene match. CDR3 region: CASSLRTGVFQAHEQYF. DNA for the CDR3: TGTGCCAGCAGTTTGAGGACAGGGGTGTTTCAAGCACACGAGCAGTACTTC.

This clonotype was seen more than once but under ten times. The rearrangement joins TRBV7-2 to TRBJ2-2; D is unclear. V was clipped by 3 bases and J by 9 bases, with 8 bases between them. The V gene's germline CDR1 is SGHTA and CDR2 FQGNSA. The CDR3 runs to 12 residues. CDR3 sequence: CASSLLRRELFF. CDR3 bases: TGTGCCAGCAGCTTGCTTCGGAGGGAGCTGTTTTTT.

V is TRBV24-1 and J is TRBJ2-7, with D perhaps given as TRBD1 or TRBD2 (5 bases each). The CDR3 consists of 15 residues. Germline-derived CDR1 and CDR2 are KGHDR and SFDVKD. Trimming took 3 bases from V and 6 from J, leaving 17 bases between them. The CDR3 DNA sequence: TGTGCCACCAGTGATGTCCGGGACGGAGGCACCGAGCAGTACTTC. This sequence encodes CATSDVRDGGTEQYF.

This clonotype was observed a handful of times. The chain employs TRBV7-2 and TRBJ2-3, with 10 bases aligning to TRBD2. The CDR3 spans 21 residues. With V trimmed by 5 bases and J by 5 bases, 25 bases remained unmatched. Germline CDR1 and CDR2: SGHTA and FQGNSA. CDR3 DNA sequence: TGTGCCAGCAGCCAAAACCGGGCCTCTGGGGTCGCAGCGGGAGGGAGAGATACGCAGTATTTT. Its translation: CASSQNRASGVAAGGRDTQYF.

The table lists this clonotype with a few counts. The chain links TRBV12-3 or TRBV12-4 to TRBJ1-2, with TRBD1 identical over 8 bases. Trimming at V came to 6 bases and at J to 2 bases, leaving 2 bases not matched to a gene. This CDR3 contains 13 residues. CDR3: CASSRQGNYGYTF. In DNA form, the CDR3 reads TGTGCCAGCAGCCGACAGGGGAACTATGGCTACACCTTC.

This rearrangement joins TRBV3-1 to TRBJ2-2; no clear D gene. V was shortened by 1 base and J by 0 bases, with 18 bases between the two germline ends. CDR1 is LGHDT and CDR2 is YNNKEL in the germline V gene (reference sequence). The CDR3 sequence is 19 residues long. In DNA, the CDR3 is TGTGCCAGCAGCCAAGGGTTCTCCCGACCTAAAACGAACACCGGGGAGCTGTTTTTT. It specifies CASSQGFSRPKTNTGELFF.

The chain couples TRBV27 to TRBJ2-1, with 14 bases lining up with TRBD2. The CDR3 totals 18 residues. Per germline, CDR1 MNHEY and CDR2 SMNVEV (reference sequence). V trimming: 5 bases; J trimming: 3 bases; junction bases outside the gene matches: 9. The CDR3 spells CASSHRLAGGPRYNEQFF. DNA of the CDR3: TGTGCCAGCAGTCACAGACTAGCGGGGGGGCCCCGCTACAATGAGCAGTTCTTC.

CDR3 amino acids: CATESTGAPYEQYF. CDR3 in DNA: TGTGCCACCGAAAGTACGGGGGCCCCCTACGAGCAGTACTTC. J is TRBJ2-7 and V is TRBV24-1; D is perhaps TRBD1 or TRBD2 (6 bases each). Trimming shortened V by 9 bases and J by 2 bases, and 16 bases separated the two germline ends. Germline loops: CDR1 KGHDR, CDR2 SFDVKD. This CDR3 has 14 residues.

The rearrangement joins TRBV29-1 to TRBJ1-2; D not certain. CDR3 length: 14 residues. CDR1 is SQVTM, CDR2 ANQGSEA, per germline. V was trimmed by 3 bases and J by 4 bases, leaving 15 bases between them. CDR3 residues: CSVEGSSLPYGYTF. DNA for the CDR3: TGCAGCGTTGAGGGAAGCTCCCTACCCTATGGCTACACCTTC. The variable domain in full, with the rest retrieved from reference TRBV29-1 and TRBJ1-2, is SAVISQKPSRDICQRGTSLTIQCQVDSQVTMMFWYRQQPGQSLTLIATANQGSEATYESGFVIDKFPISRPNLTFSTLTVSNMSPEDSSIYLCSVEGSSLPYGYTFGSGTRLTVV.

V and J are TRBV29-1 and TRBJ1-1; D remains unclear. V was clipped by 6 bases and J by 0 bases, with 11 bases between them. The CDR3 has 13 residues. Germline assignment: CDR1 SQVTM and CDR2 ANQGSEA. Written as DNA, the CDR3 is TGCAGCGTCGGACTGAGCATGAACACTGAAGCTTTCTTT. It encodes CSVGLSMNTEAFF.

The sample holds many counts of this clonotype. The rearrangement uses TRBV20-1 and TRBJ2-2, with 10 bases aligning to TRBD2. This CDR3 has 16 amino acids. J lost 2 bases, V lost 3 bases, and 6 bases had no gene match. Germline V gene lookup returns CDR1 DFQATT and CDR2 SNEGSKA (reference sequence). This CDR3 is CSASAGTSVNTGELFF. In DNA, the CDR3 is TGCAGTGCTAGCGCCGGGACTAGCGTTAACACCGGGGAGCTGTTTTTT.